One sample yielded the 12 T cell receptor beta chains listed below, sequenced in a study of molecular identifiers for immune sequencing clone quantification (dated by TCRdb to about 2018). Libraries were constructed by PCR. TCRdb records NextSeq 500 as the sequencer. Using fastp at Q25 and MiXCR, TCRdb reprocessed the public reads and kept productive beta chains. Rows with a matching CDR3 protein are joined into one entry that keeps the most common DNA and genes. Counted in this sample were 400,000 to 600,000 distinct CDR3 sequences; 25% of them appeared once. The top ten clonotypes cover roughly 0.79% of the sample. Material: naive CD8+ T cells from blood, with Jurkat cell RNA spiked in. The cell subset or site label here, explained by the study, means: FACS-sorted CD8+CD4-CCR7+CD45RA+ naive T cells. These receptors came from a human donor in good health. Some libraries in this study had Jurkat cell RNA spiked in.

This clonotype was seen a few times. The genes are TRBV2 and TRBJ1-4; D might be TRBD1 (6 bases). Germline V gives CDR1 SNHLY, CDR2 FYNNEI. The V gene lost 11 bases and the J gene lost 2 bases, with 18 bases spanning the gap. This CDR3 has 15 residues. Here the CDR3 reads CAVPFLQGTNEKLFF. The DNA of the CDR3 is TGTGCCGTCCCCTTCCTCCAGGGGACTAATGAAAAACTGTTTTTT.

The chain uses TRBV19 and TRBJ1-5; D remains ambiguous. Germline lookup yields CDR1 LNHDA and CDR2 SQIVND (reference sequence). This CDR3 comprises 15 residues. V lost 10 bases and J lost 0, with 16 bases in between. CDR3 in DNA: TGTGCCACCGACGACCGGCTGGATAGCAATCAGCCCCAGCATTTT. Its protein product is CATDDRLDSNQPQHF.

J is TRBJ1-1 and V is TRBV20-1; possibly TRBD1 for D (6 bases). V was clipped by 0 bases and J by 5 bases, with 13 bases between them. This CDR3 spans 14 amino acids. Germline values: CDR1 DFQATT, CDR2 SNEGSKA (reference sequence). The CDR3 region is CSARDLGGRTEAFF. The CDR3 DNA is TGCAGTGCTAGAGATCTTGGGGGCCGAACTGAAGCTTTCTTT.

A note on this clonotype: The junction shows a germline mismatch at one end, possibly a read error. This chain uses TRBV27 with TRBJ2-3; maybe TRBD1 (6 bases). This CDR3 comprises 14 residues. Germline CDR1 and CDR2: MNHEY and SMNVEV (reference sequence). CDR3 coding DNA: TGTGCCAGCCAAGGGGGTTTTCGCACAGATGCGCAGTATTTT. It yields the protein CASQGGFRTDAQYF.

This clonotype has only a few counts. J is TRBJ2-7 and V is TRBV7-2; no clear D. The CDR3 covers 15 residues. Trimming pared 5 bases from V and 0 bases from J, leaving 14 bases between. The germline V gene encodes CDR1 SGHTA and CDR2 FQGNSA. The CDR3 loop is CASSRSSIFSYEQYF. The DNA of the CDR3 is TGTGCCAGCAGCAGAAGTTCCATTTTCTCCTACGAGCAGTACTTC.

The sample holds a few counts of this clonotype. CDR3 nucleotide sequence: TGTGCCAGCAGTTGGGCAGTGAATTCACCCCTCCACTTT. Translation: CASSWAVNSPLHF. The genes are TRBV27 and TRBJ1-6; D unclear. V lost 4 bases and J lost 7, with 8 bases in between. The CDR3 extends over 13 amino acids. The germline V gene encodes CDR1 MNHEY and CDR2 SMNVEV (reference sequence).

The gene calls are TRBV6-5 and TRBJ1-4, with D possibly TRBD1 on 5 matching bases. Germline V gives CDR1 MNHEY, CDR2 SVGAGI. CDR3 length equals 17 residues. V dropped 3 bases and J dropped 0 bases, with 14 bases sitting between them. The CDR3 DNA follows: TGTGCCAGCAGTTATGGGACGGGGCAGTCAACTAATGAAAAACTGTTTTTT. Encoded protein: CASSYGTGQSTNEKLFF.

The chain links TRBV7-9 to TRBJ2-1, with D unresolved. V lost 1 base to trimming and J lost 1 base, with 8 bases between them. In germline, CDR1 is SEHNR, CDR2 FQNEAQ (reference sequence). The CDR3 consists of 15 residues. The CDR3 reads CASSLGEQSYNEQFF. CDR3 DNA: TGTGCCAGCAGCTTAGGAGAGCAATCCTACAATGAGCAGTTCTTC. Combining the CDR3 with reference TRBV7-9 and TRBJ2-1 gives the whole variable domain DTGVSQNPRHKITKRGQNVTFRCDPISEHNRLYWYRQTLGQGPEFLTYFQNEAQLEKSRLLSDRFSAERPKGSFSTLEIQRTEQGDSAMYLCASSLGEQSYNEQFFGPGTRLTVL.

Details on this clonotype: This could be a read error, since a much larger clone is one nucleotide away. The CDR3 is CSVDGGDGDEQYF. The CDR3, as DNA: TGCAGCGTTGATGGGGGGGACGGGGACGAGCAGTACTTC. The V gene is TRBV29-1, the J gene TRBJ2-7; TRBD2 matches 7 bases. From germline, CDR1 is SQVTM and CDR2 ANQGSEA. V shed 3 bases, J shed 5 bases, and the junction held 7 bases outside the gene matches. This CDR3 comprises 13 residues.

This clonotype has a handful of counts. The chain couples TRBV19 to TRBJ2-5; D might be TRBD2 (5 bases). Germline CDR1 reads LNHDA; CDR2 reads SQIVND (reference sequence). The CDR3 extends over 14 amino acids. Trimming left V 3 bases short and J 7 bases short, with 15 bases between. The CDR3 loop reads CASSMWSAAGTQYF. The CDR3 coding sequence is TGTGCCAGTAGTATGTGGTCGGCCGCGGGGACCCAGTACTTC.

Comments on this clonotype: A single base is all that separates this from a far larger clone, so a read error is likely. The conserved phenylalanine or tryptophan is not found at the CDR3 terminus, so this likely reflects a read error. The chain recombines TRBV28 with TRBJ2-7; maybe TRBD2 (6 bases). Trimming shortened V by 3 bases and J by 3 bases, and 9 bases separated the two germline ends. This CDR3 is 13 amino acids long. CDR1 and CDR2 (germline): MDHEN, SYDVKM. The DNA for the CDR3 is TGTGCCAGCAGTTTGGAGGGGAACTACGAGCAGTACATC. Translation: CASSLEGNYEQYI.

CDR3 region: CASSQEGSGRAYEQYF. The DNA of the CDR3 is TGCGCCAGCAGCCAAGAGGGTAGCGGGAGGGCTTACGAGCAGTACTTC. The chain couples TRBV4-3 to TRBJ2-7, with 11 bases that match TRBD2. Germline V gene data show CDR1 as LGHNA and CDR2 as YSLEER. The CDR3 runs to 16 residues. V shed 0 bases, J shed 4 bases, and the junction held 5 bases outside the gene matches.